This entry is about one T cell receptor beta chain. What it binds is unknown. At one end, the junction sequence differs from germline, possibly due to a read error. The data are from a study of cytomegalovirus exposure and HLA in healthy donors. Across the study: There were 85 million or so unique TCRs (from HLA-typed donors) in an early data release.

Each of the donors was a healthy bone marrow donor. Broader study findings: Presence/absence analyses supposed approximately even sequencing depth among donors. Sequence variants that were highly shared formed a cluster that was likely a sequencing artifact.

A multiplex PCR was run with 60 Vbeta primers and 13 Jbeta primers. TCRdb's table, derived via immunoSEQ multiplex PCR, lists solely in-frame clones and lacks some. Among about 230,000 clones, around 78% were seen once, and the ten largest hold 0.45% to 0.5%. The clonotype originates from a boy between 10 and 17 years old in good health and CMV-seronegative. The specimen was PBMCs.

The CDR3: CAWTSGTYNEQFF. For the CDR3, the DNA is TGTGCTTGGACTAGCGGAACCTACAATGAGCAGTTCTTC. This sequence joins TRBV30 and TRBJ2-1, with TRBD2 matching over 10 bases. CDR1 is GTSNPN and CDR2 is SVGIG in the germline V gene (reference sequence). This CDR3 region has 13 residues.